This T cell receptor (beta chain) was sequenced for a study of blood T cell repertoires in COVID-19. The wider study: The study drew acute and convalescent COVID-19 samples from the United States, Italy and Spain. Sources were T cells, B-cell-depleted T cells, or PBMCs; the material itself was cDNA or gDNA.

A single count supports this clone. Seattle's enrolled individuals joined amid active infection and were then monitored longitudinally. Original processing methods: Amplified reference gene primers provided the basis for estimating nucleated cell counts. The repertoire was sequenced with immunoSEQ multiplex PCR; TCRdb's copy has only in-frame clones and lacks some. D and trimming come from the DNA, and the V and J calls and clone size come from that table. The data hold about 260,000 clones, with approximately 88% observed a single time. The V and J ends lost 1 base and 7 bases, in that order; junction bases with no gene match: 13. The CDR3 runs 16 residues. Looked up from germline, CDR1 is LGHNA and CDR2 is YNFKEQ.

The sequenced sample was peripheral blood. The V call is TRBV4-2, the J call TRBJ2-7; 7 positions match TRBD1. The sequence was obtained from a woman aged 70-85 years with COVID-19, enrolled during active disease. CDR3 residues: CASSQGTGRGFGEQYF. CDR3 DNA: TGTGCCAGCAGCCAAGGCACAGGCAGGGGGTTCGGAGAGCAGTACTTC.